The T cell receptor (beta chain) described here comes from a study of blood T cell repertoires in COVID-19. Profiled with immunoSEQ multiplex PCR; TCRdb holds only in-frame clones, not every one. The data contain some 200,000 clones, roughly 75% of them singletons. This clone turned up a few times. CDR3 length equals 15 residues. Trimming removed 3 bases from V and 7 bases from J; junction bases left unmatched: 7. Germline V gene lookup returns CDR1 SNHLY and CDR2 FYNNEI. This chain joins TRBV2 and TRBJ1-4, with 8 bases lining up with TRBD1. The clonotype originates from a woman between 65 and 79 years old with acute or convalescent COVID-19. Sequencing input: peripheral blood. The CDR3 reads CASSELGQGAEKLFF. The CDR3 DNA is TGTGCCAGCAGTGAGTTAGGGCAGGGGGCTGAAAAACTGTTTTTT.